These 21 T cell receptor beta chains share one sample of origin, sequenced in a study of CD8 T cells in Susac syndrome. An input of roughly 0.5 to 1 ug of RNA was subjected to reverse transcription using random hexamers. TCRdb itself ran the immunoSEQ multiplex PCR reads through MiXCR, one entry per CDR3 protein. The table lists around 170,000 distinct CDR3 sequences, approximately 95% of them singletons. The sequencing sample was made of CD4+ T cells from PBMCs. The receptors shown here come from a human donor with Susac syndrome.

The genes are TRBV20-1 and TRBJ1-5; possibly TRBD1 for D (5 bases). The CDR3 covers 14 residues. V was trimmed by 3 bases and J by 6 bases, leaving 15 bases between them. Germline CDR1 is DFQATT and CDR2 is SNEGSKA (reference sequence). The CDR3 here is CSARGSGQGQPQHF. CDR3 nucleotide sequence: TGCAGTGCTAGGGGATCAGGGCAAGGTCAGCCCCAGCATTTT.

V usage is TRBV10-3 and J usage is TRBJ2-3, with D perhaps matching TRBD2 (6 bases). V was clipped by 10 bases and J by 2 bases, with 19 bases between them. The CDR3 sequence is 15 residues long. Germline V gene lookup returns CDR1 ENHRY and CDR2 SYGVKD. As DNA, the CDR3 is TGTGCCACCAGGGACTTCCTAAATTCCACAGATACGCAGTATTTT. Amino acids: CATRDFLNSTDTQYF.

The rearrangement links TRBV6-5 to TRBJ1-1; D is unclear. Germline loops: CDR1 MNHEY, CDR2 SVGAGI. V shed 0 bases and J shed 0 bases, with 8 bases lying between them. The CDR3 is made up of 15 amino acids. CDR3 in amino acids: CASSYSGQMNTEAFF. DNA for the CDR3: TGTGCCAGCAGTTACTCAGGGCAGATGAACACTGAAGCTTTCTTT.

The CDR3 DNA sequence: TGCGCCAGCAGTGACCTAGGAGATACTTACTATAATTCACCCCTCCACTTT. It is translated as CASSDLGDTYYNSPLHF. V gene TRBV23-1 combines with J gene TRBJ1-6; D is unresolved. TRBV23-1 is flagged as an ORF with uncertain function. The length of the CDR3 is 17 residues. V was cut by 5 bases and J by 3 bases, with 17 bases left in between.

The chain joins TRBV7-3 to TRBJ1-2; D not resolved. The ends were cut back, 5 bases at V and 8 bases at J, with 15 bases in the middle. The length of the CDR3 is 13 residues. Germline values: CDR1 SGHTA, CDR2 FQGTGA. CDR3 region: CASSPGSQRGYTF. CDR3 bases: TGTGCCAGCAGCCCCGGGTCCCAGAGGGGCTACACCTTC.

This chain connects TRBV19 to TRBJ2-2, with TRBD2 as a possible D gene (6 bases). Trimming removed 4 bases at V and 0 bases at J, with 12 bases between. The CDR3 consists of 16 residues. Germline V gene data show CDR1 as LNHDA and CDR2 as SQIVND (reference sequence). In DNA form, the CDR3 reads TGTGCCAGTAGTAGGAGGGAGCCTACGAACACCGGGGAGCTGTTTTTT. Translation gives CASSRREPTNTGELFF.

The CDR3 is CATSRDLRGNTEAFF. As DNA, the CDR3 is TGTGCCACCAGCAGAGATCTTAGAGGGAACACTGAAGCTTTCTTT. This rearrangement joins TRBV15 to TRBJ1-1; D not certain. Germline V gene sequence: CDR1 LNHNV, CDR2 YYDKDF (reference sequence). The CDR3 runs to 15 residues. The ends were cut back, 0 bases at V and 1 base at J, with 9 bases in the middle.

The V gene is TRBV7-9, the J gene TRBJ1-2; maybe TRBD1 (6 bases). Germline loops: CDR1 SEHNR, CDR2 FQNEAQ (reference sequence). Trimming stripped 4 bases from V and 4 bases from J, with 13 bases between. This CDR3 spans 14 amino acids. For the CDR3, the DNA is TGTGCCAGCAGCTCAGGGACACTTCCCTATGGCTACACCTTC. Its translation is CASSSGTLPYGYTF.

The rearrangement uses TRBV20-1 and TRBJ2-3; 8 bases line up with TRBD2. V was pared by 5 bases and J by 8 bases, with 18 bases of the junction left unmatched. The germline V gene encodes CDR1 DFQATT and CDR2 SNEGSKA (reference sequence). The CDR3 consists of 16 residues. CDR3 in amino acids: CSAPESARGGGSTQYF. The CDR3 DNA reads as TGCAGTGCTCCTGAGTCGGCCCGGGGGGGTGGGAGTACGCAGTATTTT.

The chain carries TRBV5-1 and TRBJ2-6; D not certain. V was shortened by 1 base and J by 0 bases, with 5 bases between the two germline ends. Germline V gives CDR1 SGHRS, CDR2 YFSETQ. The CDR3 is 15 amino acids. CDR3 sequence (DNA): TGCGCCAGCAGCTTGATCCACTCTGGGGCCAACGTCCTGACTTTC. This gives the protein CASSLIHSGANVLTF.

The chain recombines TRBV5-4 with TRBJ1-2; D unclear. The CDR3 covers 13 residues. The germline V and J ends were trimmed by 1 base and 5 bases, with 9 bases remaining between them. Germline values: CDR1 SGHNT, CDR2 YYREEE (reference sequence). The CDR3 here is CASSLRQAYGYTF. CDR3 DNA sequence: TGTGCCAGCAGCTTGAGGCAGGCATATGGCTACACCTTC.

The chain couples TRBV11-2 to TRBJ1-5; D gene uncertain. Germline CDR1 and CDR2: SGHAT and FQNNGV. The CDR3 runs 13 residues. The V end was cut by 0 bases, the J end by 9 bases, with 9 bases between. The CDR3 protein is CASSLERHRPQHF. The DNA of the CDR3 is TGTGCCAGCAGCTTAGAAAGGCACAGGCCCCAGCATTTT.

This chain joins TRBV20-1 and TRBJ1-4, with D perhaps matching TRBD1 (6 bases). The germline V gene encodes CDR1 DFQATT and CDR2 SNEGSKA (reference sequence). Trimming left V 5 bases short and J 6 bases short, with 19 bases between. The CDR3 totals 15 residues. Here the CDR3 DNA reads TGCAGTGCTGCCGACTGGACAGCCGGGGATGAAAAACTGTTTTTT. Its protein product is CSAADWTAGDEKLFF.

The rearrangement uses TRBV12-3 or TRBV12-4 and TRBJ1-2, with D uncertain. The CDR3 is 13 amino acids. Trimming left V 2 bases short and J 6 bases short, with 10 bases between. The CDR3: CASSLRTVNGYTF. CDR3 nucleotides: TGTGCCAGCAGTTTACGAACAGTTAATGGCTACACCTTC.

The rearrangement joins TRBV6-5 to TRBJ1-5; 10 bases are shared with TRBD1. The germline CDR1 and CDR2 sequences are MNHEY and SVGAGI. J lost 5 bases, V lost 6 bases, and 7 bases had no gene match. CDR3 length: 15 residues. CDR3 region: CASSFDRGPDQPQHF. As DNA, the CDR3 is TGTGCCAGCAGCTTCGACAGGGGGCCAGATCAGCCCCAGCATTTT.

The chain has TRBV12-3 or TRBV12-4 and TRBJ1-5; 7 bases align to TRBD1. With V trimmed by 5 bases and J by 4 bases, 5 bases remained unmatched. This CDR3 region has 14 residues. CDR3: CASSQTGRNQPQHF. The CDR3 nucleotides are TGTGCCAGCAGTCAGACAGGGCGAAATCAGCCCCAGCATTTT.

J is TRBJ2-3 and V is TRBV3-1; D not resolved. This CDR3 region has 13 residues. The V end was cut by 2 bases, the J end by 4 bases, with 7 bases between. Germline values: CDR1 LGHDT, CDR2 YNNKEL (reference sequence). CDR3 residues: CASSQFSADTQYF. The CDR3 DNA follows: TGTGCCAGCAGCCAATTTTCGGCAGATACGCAGTATTTT.

V gene TRBV9 combines with J gene TRBJ2-2; 10 nucleotides match TRBD2. The germline V gene has CDR1 SGDLS and CDR2 YYNGEE. The V and J ends lost 0 bases and 1 base, in that order; junction bases with no gene match: 0. CDR3 length: 16 amino acids. The CDR3 DNA is TGTGCCAGCAGCGTAGGGACTAGCGGGAACACCGGGGAGCTGTTTTTT. Translating it yields CASSVGTSGNTGELFF.

This chain links TRBV28 with TRBJ2-1, with TRBD1 identical over 10 bases. This CDR3 is 16 amino acids long. J lost 7 bases, V lost 3 bases, and 9 bases had no gene match. Per germline, CDR1 MDHEN and CDR2 SYDVKM. CDR3: CASSFNGDRGLNEQFF. The DNA of the CDR3 is TGTGCCAGCAGTTTCAACGGGGACAGGGGCTTGAATGAGCAGTTCTTC.

This clonotype has just one count. The chain employs TRBV30 and TRBJ1-2; D unresolved. The V gene lost 4 bases and the J gene lost 6 bases, with 24 bases spanning the gap. The CDR3 is 16 residues long. CDR1 and CDR2 (germline): GTSNPN, SVGIG (reference sequence). The CDR3 is CAWTPMGFPGRNGYTF. The CDR3 DNA reads TGTGCCTGGACCCCAATGGGGTTCCCGGGGAGGAATGGCTACACCTTC.

This chain links TRBV12-3 or TRBV12-4 with TRBJ2-5; D remains ambiguous. This CDR3 contains 14 residues. The V end was cut by 5 bases, the J end by 2 bases, with 12 bases between. CDR3 in DNA: TGTGCCAGCAGTCCCGGACGGAGACAAGAGACCCAGTACTTC. Translation gives CASSPGRRQETQYF.